The 5 T cell receptor beta chains reported below all come from one sample, sequenced in a study of T cells in Graves' hyperthyroidism and ophthalmopathy. What was amplified from RNA transcripts were TCR beta CDR3 regions. Primed by the HTBI set, a first-round RT-PCR was run on the TCR CDR3. MiXCR, applied by TCRdb to the multiplex PCR reads, yields one record per CDR3 protein. Among around 480,000 distinct CDR3 sequences, over 13% were seen once, and the ten largest hold around 17%. Sequenced input: blood. These receptors all come from a woman between 18 and 30 years old with Graves' hyperthyroidism.

This clonotype appeared many times. The V and J genes are TRBV20-1 and TRBJ2-3; 7 bases match TRBD2. Germline V gene sequence: CDR1 DFQATT, CDR2 SNEGSKA (reference sequence). This CDR3 spans 14 amino acids. V shed 4 bases, J shed 2 bases, and the junction held 6 bases outside the gene matches. The CDR3 DNA sequence: TGCAGTGCTACCCTAGCGGAGATCACAGATACGCAGTATTTT. Residues: CSATLAEITDTQYF.

This clonotype came up many times. The V and J genes are TRBV4-2 and TRBJ2-7; D perhaps matches TRBD2 (5 bases). The germline V and J ends were trimmed by 4 bases and 0 bases, with 16 bases remaining between them. The CDR3 is 16 amino acids. Germline-derived CDR1 and CDR2 are LGHNA and YNFKEQ. CDR3 loop: CASSRATAVSSYEQYF. CDR3 DNA sequence: TGTGCCAGCAGCCGCGCCACAGCGGTGAGCTCCTACGAGCAGTACTTC.

This clonotype was observed many times. The chain employs TRBV30 and TRBJ1-1, with 8 positions matching TRBD1. This CDR3 spans 12 amino acids. The germline gives CDR1 GTSNPN, CDR2 SVGIG (reference sequence). V gave up 1 base and J gave up 8 bases; unmatched junction bases: 3. CDR3 protein: CAWSDRTGEAFF. The CDR3, as DNA: TGTGCCTGGAGTGATCGGACAGGGGAAGCTTTCTTT. Full variable domain (remainder filled in from reference TRBV30 and TRBJ1-1): SQTIHQWPATLVQPVGSPLSLECTVEGTSNPNLYWYRQAAGRGLQLLFYSVGIGQISSEVPQNLSASRPQDRQFILSSKKLLLSDSGFYLCAWSDRTGEAFFGQGTRLTVV.

The chain couples TRBV20-1 to TRBJ1-4, with D possibly TRBD1 on 5 matching bases. CDR1 DFQATT and CDR2 SNEGSKA come from the germline V gene (reference sequence). V lost 6 bases to trimming and J lost 8 bases, with 19 bases between them. CDR3 length equals 14 residues. For the CDR3, the DNA is TGCAGTGCGGATTTGGTCAGGGCAGGGGAAAAACTGTTTTTT. This gives the protein CSADLVRAGEKLFF.

This clonotype was seen many times. The chain employs TRBV20-1 and TRBJ1-3, with D maybe TRBD1 (5 bases). V was shortened by 5 bases and J by 2 bases, with 10 bases between the two germline ends. CDR1 DFQATT and CDR2 SNEGSKA come from the germline V gene (reference sequence). CDR3 length equals 13 residues. This chain's CDR3 is CSAFDRTGNTIYF. In nucleotides, the CDR3 is TGCAGTGCTTTCGACAGAACTGGAAACACCATATATTTT.